The 18 T cell receptor beta chains below all came from one sample that was sequenced in a study of graft-versus-host responses after intestinal transplantation. Repertoires were generated with immunoSEQ multiplex PCR, while TCRdb's copy carries only in-frame clones and drops some. The sample lists 7,000 to 10,000 clones; about 30% were seen once. Researchers placed some 200,000 CFSE-labeled responder cells in culture with some 200,000 irradiated, violet-dye-labeled stimulator cells. Specimen: alloreactive CD8+ T cells from a mixed lymphocyte reaction culture, collected before transplantation. The subset denotes: CFSE-low proliferating T cells sorted from roughly six-day pre-transplant mixed lymphocyte reaction (GvH or HvG direction). These receptors came from a human patient who was an organ donor for intestinal transplantation.

The V gene is TRBV13, the J gene TRBJ2-2; weak D call: TRBD2 (6 bases). The ends were cut back, 6 bases at V and 4 bases at J, with 12 bases in the middle. Germline V gene sequence: CDR1 PRHDT, CDR2 FYEKMQ (reference sequence). The CDR3 is 14 residues long. CDR3 in DNA: TGTGCCAGCAGTCGGACTACCCCCACCGGGGAGCTGTTTTTT. It is translated as CASSRTTPTGELFF.

V usage is TRBV6-5 and J usage is TRBJ2-5; no reliable D call. The J call is doubtful: the DNA matches TRBJ2-7 better. CDR1 and CDR2 (germline): MNHEY, SVGAGI. This CDR3 region has 12 residues. The CDR3 sequence is CASSPDPYEQYF. The CDR3 DNA follows: TGTGCCAGCAGTCCGGACCCTTACGAGCAGTACTTC.

By share of the sample, this clone is medium-sized. Additional DNA sequences in this sample encode the identical CDR3. The rearrangement links TRBV27 to TRBJ2-3, with 11 bases matching TRBD1. The ends lost 3 bases at V and 4 bases at J; junction bases unmatched: 6. The length of the CDR3 is 16 residues. The germline V gene encodes CDR1 MNHEY and CDR2 SMNVEV (reference sequence). The CDR3 nucleotides read TGTGCCAGCAGTTTCCTTGGGACAGGGGGACCAGATACGCAGTATTTT. Translation: CASSFLGTGGPDTQYF.

In its sample, this clone was seen a few times. The junction shows a germline mismatch at one end, possibly a read error. V usage is TRBV7-9 and J usage is TRBJ1-6; possible D gene TRBD1, 5 bases. The CDR3 consists of 15 residues. Germline V gives CDR1 SEHNR, CDR2 FQNEAQ (reference sequence). The CDR3 sequence is CASSQDQGYNSPLHF. The CDR3 DNA is TGCGCCAGCAGCCAAGATCAGGGTTATAATTCACCCCTCCACTTT.

The V call is TRBV5-5, the J call TRBJ1-2; D not certain. Trimming shortened V by 3 bases and J by 5 bases, and 20 bases separated the two germline ends. CDR3 length: 16 residues. From germline, CDR1 is SGHKS and CDR2 YYEKEE (reference sequence). CDR3 region: CASSWNGFESIYGYTF. For the CDR3, the DNA is TGTGCCAGCAGCTGGAATGGTTTCGAATCGATTTATGGCTACACCTTC. Looking up the rest from reference TRBV5-5 and TRBJ1-2 gives the full variable domain: DAGVTQSPTHLIKTRGQQVTLRCSPISGHKSVSWYQQVLGQGPQFIFQYYEKEERGRGNFPDRFSARQFPNYSSELNVNALLLGDSALYLCASSWNGFESIYGYTFGSGTRLTVV.

This clone was counted only a few times. The chain combines TRBV7-2 with TRBJ2-7; D unresolved. Per the germline V gene, CDR1 is SGHTA and CDR2 is FQGNSA. Trimming shortened V by 1 base and J by 6 bases, and 4 bases separated the two germline ends. The CDR3 length is 11 residues. The CDR3 coding sequence is TGTGCCAGCAGCTTAGAGTTCGAGCAGTACTTC. Its protein product is CASSLEFEQYF.

This chain joins TRBV16 and TRBJ2-7; tentative D call: TRBD2 (5 bases). Germline V gene data show CDR1 as KGHSY and CDR2 as FQNENV. The CDR3 consists of 12 residues. Deletions cut 1 base from V and 6 bases from J, with 7 bases between. Here the CDR3 reads CASSQFGGEQYF. CDR3 DNA sequence: TGTGCCAGCAGCCAATTTGGAGGCGAGCAGTACTTC.

In its sample, this clone was seen a few times. A far bigger clonotype differs at one base, so this is likely a read error. The chain carries TRBV27 and TRBJ2-7, with 11 positions matching TRBD1. Germline assignment: CDR1 MNHEY and CDR2 SMNVEV (reference sequence). This CDR3 region has 14 residues. The CDR3 sequence is CARSLGTGGYEQYF. For the CDR3, the DNA is TGTGCCCGCAGTTTAGGGACAGGGGGCTACGAGCAGTACTTC.

This chain joins TRBV18 and TRBJ1-2; TRBD1 matches at 8 bases. Germline V gene data show CDR1 as KGHSH and CDR2 as LQKENI. The CDR3 sequence is 15 residues long. The J segment lost 8 bases and the V segment lost 3 bases, leaving 11 bases of the junction unmatched. The DNA of the CDR3 is TGTGCCAGCTCACCGTCTGCGGACAGGGATAAAGGCTACACCTTC. Translating it yields CASSPSADRDKGYTF.

The chain links TRBV11-3 to TRBJ2-7, with TRBD1 identical over 9 bases. CDR3 length equals 17 residues. Looked up from germline, CDR1 is SGHNT and CDR2 is YENEEA. The J segment lost 7 bases and the V segment lost 5 bases, leaving 18 bases of the junction unmatched. CDR3 sequence (DNA): TGTGCCAGCAGCCATACCGCCGGGACAGGGCGTACGGCAGAGCAGTACTTC. This gives the protein CASSHTAGTGRTAEQYF. Together with reference TRBV11-3 and TRBJ2-7, the CDR3 gives the full variable domain: EAGVVQSPRYKIIEKKQPVAFWCNPISGHNTLYWYLQNLGQGPELLIRYENEEAVDDSQLPKDRFSAERLKGVDSTLKIQPAELGDSAVYLCASSHTAGTGRTAEQYFGPGTRLTVT.

The chain links TRBV4-3 to TRBJ1-4, with D possibly matching TRBD1 (5 bases). Between the trimmed V and J ends, which lost 5 bases and 4 bases, there was a span of 14 bases. Germline V lookup: CDR1 LGHNA, CDR2 YSLEER. The CDR3 spans 15 residues. This chain's CDR3 is CASSGRYQGNEKLFF. The DNA for the CDR3 is TGCGCCAGCAGCGGGCGATATCAGGGTAATGAAAAACTGTTTTTT.

The CDR3 here is CASSKTGDYGYTF. CDR3 DNA: TGTGCCAGTAGTAAGACAGGGGACTATGGCTACACCTTC. The chain carries TRBV19 and TRBJ1-2; 8 bases map to TRBD1. Per germline, CDR1 LNHDA and CDR2 SQIVND (reference sequence). Losses at the gene ends were 4 bases for V and 3 bases for J; bases not matched to a gene: 1. This CDR3 is 13 amino acids long. Complete variable domain (other parts from reference TRBV19 and TRBJ1-2): DGGITQSPKYLFRKEGQNVTLSCEQNLNHDAMYWYRQDPGQGLRLIYYSQIVNDFQKGDIAEGYSVSREKKESFPLTVTSAQKNPTAFYLCASSKTGDYGYTFGSGTRLTVV.

V usage is TRBV11-2 and J usage is TRBJ2-7, with 8 bases matching TRBD2. Germline CDR1 and CDR2: SGHAT and FQNNGV. With 8 bases clipped from V and 2 bases from J, the junction kept 8 bases outside the gene matches. The CDR3 is 14 amino acids. Here the CDR3 reads CASAITSGAYEQYF. The DNA of the CDR3 is TGTGCCAGCGCCATCACTAGCGGCGCCTACGAGCAGTACTTC. Complete variable domain (other parts from reference TRBV11-2 and TRBJ2-7): EAGVAQSPRYKIIEKRQSVAFWCNPISGHATLYWYQQILGQGPKLLIQFQNNGVVDDSQLPKDRFSAERLKGVDSTLKIQPAKLEDSAVYLCASAITSGAYEQYFGPGTRLTVT.

This clone was counted only a few times. One base away lies a much larger clone, so this may be a sequencing read error. This rearrangement joins TRBV27 to TRBJ2-2; D is undetermined. This CDR3 spans 13 amino acids. Germline V lookup: CDR1 MNHEY, CDR2 SMNVEV (reference sequence). This CDR3 reads CASSPVNSGELFF. For the CDR3, the DNA is TGTGCCAGCAGTCCAGTGAACTCCGGGGAGCTGTTTTTT.

Regarding this clone: Just one base apart from a much larger clone, this may be a read error. The same CDR3 can be traced to other DNA sequences in this sample. The gene calls are TRBV6-5 and TRBJ2-5; 8 positions agree with TRBD2. Trimming took 7 bases from V and 5 from J; bases not matched to a gene: 12. CDR1 and CDR2 from the germline V gene are MNHEY and SVGAGI. There are 15 residues in the CDR3. The CDR3 DNA follows: TGTGCCAGCACCTTACTCGCGGGAGGAGACGAGACCCAGTACTTC. Its translation: CASTLLAGGDETQYF.

V gene TRBV12-5 combines with J gene TRBJ1-1, with D hard to call. CDR1 and CDR2 (germline): LGHNT, FRNRAP. The germline V and J ends were trimmed by 2 bases and 2 bases, with 9 bases remaining between them. This CDR3 comprises 14 residues. This CDR3 reads CASGLPGSNTEAFF. As DNA, the CDR3 is TGTGCTAGTGGTTTGCCAGGCTCCAACACTGAAGCTTTCTTT.

This clone appeared a few times. The V and J genes are TRBV11-2 and TRBJ1-1; D is uncertain. Trimming cost V 0 bases and J 5 bases, with 13 bases left between them. Looked up from germline, CDR1 is SGHAT and CDR2 is FQNNGV. There are 15 residues in the CDR3. The CDR3 nucleotides read TGTGCCAGCAGCTTAGATCGGGCGGGGAGGACTGAAGCTTTCTTT. Encoded protein: CASSLDRAGRTEAFF.

V gene TRBV5-2 combines with J gene TRBJ1-5. TRBV5-2 is designated a pseudogene. The CDR3 is 13 amino acids. The CDR3: CASSPLVGQPQHF. CDR3 DNA sequence: TGCGCCAGCAGCCCCCTCGTGGGTCAGCCCCAGCATTTT.